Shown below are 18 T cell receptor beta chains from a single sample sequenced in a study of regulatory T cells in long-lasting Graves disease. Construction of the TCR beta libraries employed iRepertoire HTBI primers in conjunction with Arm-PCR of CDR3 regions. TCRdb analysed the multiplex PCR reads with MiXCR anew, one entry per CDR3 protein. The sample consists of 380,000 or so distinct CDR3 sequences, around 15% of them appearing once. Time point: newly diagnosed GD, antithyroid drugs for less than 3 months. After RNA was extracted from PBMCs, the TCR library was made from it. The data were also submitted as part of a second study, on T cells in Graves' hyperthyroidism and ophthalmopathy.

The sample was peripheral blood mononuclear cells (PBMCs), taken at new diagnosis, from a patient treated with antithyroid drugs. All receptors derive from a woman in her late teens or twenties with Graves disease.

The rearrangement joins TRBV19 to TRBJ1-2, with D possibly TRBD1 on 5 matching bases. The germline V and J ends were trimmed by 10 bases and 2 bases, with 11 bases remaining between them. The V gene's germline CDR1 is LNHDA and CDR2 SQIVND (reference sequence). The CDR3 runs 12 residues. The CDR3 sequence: CATRWDNYGYTF. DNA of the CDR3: TGTGCCACGAGGTGGGACAACTATGGCTACACCTTC.

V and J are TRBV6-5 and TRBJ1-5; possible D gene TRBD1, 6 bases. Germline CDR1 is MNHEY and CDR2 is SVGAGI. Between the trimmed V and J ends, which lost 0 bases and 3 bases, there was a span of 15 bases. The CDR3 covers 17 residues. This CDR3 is CASSYSTGGSANQPQHF. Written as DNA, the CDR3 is TGTGCCAGCAGTTACTCGACCGGGGGCTCTGCCAATCAGCCCCAGCATTTT.

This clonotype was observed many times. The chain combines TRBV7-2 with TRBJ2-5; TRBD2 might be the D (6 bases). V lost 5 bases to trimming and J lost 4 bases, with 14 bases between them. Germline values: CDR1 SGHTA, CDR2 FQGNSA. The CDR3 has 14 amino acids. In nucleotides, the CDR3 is TGTGCCAGCAGCCCGACTAGGCAGGGAGAGACCCAGTACTTC. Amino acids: CASSPTRQGETQYF.

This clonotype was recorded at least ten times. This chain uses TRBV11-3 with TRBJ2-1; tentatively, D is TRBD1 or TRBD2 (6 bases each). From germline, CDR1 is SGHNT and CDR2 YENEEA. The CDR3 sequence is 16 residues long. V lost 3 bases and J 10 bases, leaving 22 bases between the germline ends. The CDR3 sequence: CASSLGAGYPGEEQFF. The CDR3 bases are TGTGCCAGCAGCTTGGGGGCCGGCTACCCGGGGGAAGAGCAGTTCTTC.

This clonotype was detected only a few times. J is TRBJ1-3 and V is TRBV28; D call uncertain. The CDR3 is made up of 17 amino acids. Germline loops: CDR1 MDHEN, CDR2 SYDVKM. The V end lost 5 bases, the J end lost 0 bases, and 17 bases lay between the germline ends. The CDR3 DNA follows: TGTGCCAGCAGTCCCGGGGTAGGCAGGAGCTCTGGAAACACCATATATTTT. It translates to CASSPGVGRSSGNTIYF.

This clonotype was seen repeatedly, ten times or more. The chain's CDR3 is CAISESNRRYNTEAFF. As DNA, the CDR3 is TGTGCCATCAGTGAGTCGAACCGGCGTTATAACACTGAAGCTTTCTTT. The chain combines TRBV10-3 with TRBJ1-1; D not resolved. This CDR3 region has 16 residues. The germline gives CDR1 ENHRY, CDR2 SYGVKD. V gave up 0 bases and J gave up 2 bases, with 13 bases separating them.

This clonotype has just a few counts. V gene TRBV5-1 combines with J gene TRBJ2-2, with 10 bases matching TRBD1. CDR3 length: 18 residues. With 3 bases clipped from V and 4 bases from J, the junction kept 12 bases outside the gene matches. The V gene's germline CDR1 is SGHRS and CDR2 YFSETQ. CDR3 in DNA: TGCGCCAGCAGCTCACCCGGGACAGGGGTGGAGGGCACCGGGGAGCTGTTTTTT. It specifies CASSSPGTGVEGTGELFF.

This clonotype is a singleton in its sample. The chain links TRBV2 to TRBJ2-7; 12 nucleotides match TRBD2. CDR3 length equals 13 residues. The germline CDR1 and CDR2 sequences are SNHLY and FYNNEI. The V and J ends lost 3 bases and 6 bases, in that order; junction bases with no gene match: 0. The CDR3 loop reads CASSETSGGEQYF. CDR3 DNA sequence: TGTGCCAGCAGTGAGACTAGCGGGGGCGAGCAGTACTTC.

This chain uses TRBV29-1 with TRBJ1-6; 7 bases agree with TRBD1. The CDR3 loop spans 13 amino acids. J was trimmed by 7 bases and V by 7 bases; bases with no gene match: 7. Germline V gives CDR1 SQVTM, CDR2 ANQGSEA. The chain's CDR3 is CSAGDSDNSPLHF. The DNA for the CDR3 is TGCAGCGCCGGGGACAGTGACAATTCACCCCTCCACTTT.

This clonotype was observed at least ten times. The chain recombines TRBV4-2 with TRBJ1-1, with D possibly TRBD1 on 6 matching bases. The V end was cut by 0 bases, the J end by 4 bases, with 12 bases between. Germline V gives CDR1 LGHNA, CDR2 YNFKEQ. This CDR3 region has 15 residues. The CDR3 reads CASSQDPGAGTEAFF. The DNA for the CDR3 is TGTGCCAGCAGCCAAGATCCGGGGGCGGGCACTGAAGCTTTCTTT.

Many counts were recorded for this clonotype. The CDR3 here is CASSYSNLEAQYF. In DNA, the CDR3 is TGTGCCAGCAGTTATAGTAACCTCGAGGCCCAGTACTTC. The chain links TRBV28 to TRBJ2-5; D unresolved. The CDR3 spans 13 residues. Germline CDR1 is MDHEN and CDR2 is SYDVKM. V lost 4 bases to trimming and J lost 9 bases, with 15 bases between them. The whole variable domain, remainder taken from reference TRBV28 and TRBJ2-5, is DVKVTQSSRYLVKRTGEKVFLECVQDMDHENMFWYRQDPGLGLRLIYFSYDVKMKEKGDIPEGYSVSREKKERFSLILESASTNQTSMYLCASSYSNLEAQYFGPGTRLLVL.

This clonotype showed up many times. The CDR3 coding sequence is TGTGCCAGCAGCCAGACAGGGGCCAGAAATGAAAAACTGTTTTTT. Residues: CASSQTGARNEKLFF. This chain uses TRBV11-2 with TRBJ1-4, with 8 bases lining up with TRBD1. The CDR3 is 15 amino acids. The germline gives CDR1 SGHAT, CDR2 FQNNGV. Unmatched junction bases numbered 7, after V lost 5 bases and J lost 5 bases.

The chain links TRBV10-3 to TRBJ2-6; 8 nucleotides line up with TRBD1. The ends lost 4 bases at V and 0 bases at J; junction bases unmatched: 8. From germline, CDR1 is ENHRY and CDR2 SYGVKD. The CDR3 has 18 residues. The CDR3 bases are TGTGCCATCAGTGGGGGACAGGTGATACACTCTGGGGCCAACGTCCTGACTTTC. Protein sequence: CAISGGQVIHSGANVLTF.

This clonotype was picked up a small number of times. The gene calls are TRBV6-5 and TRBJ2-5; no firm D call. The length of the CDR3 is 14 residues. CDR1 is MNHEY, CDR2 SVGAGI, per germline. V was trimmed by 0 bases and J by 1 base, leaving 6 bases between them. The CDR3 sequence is CASSYSGSQETQYF. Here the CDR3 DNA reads TGTGCCAGCAGTTACTCAGGCTCCCAAGAGACCCAGTACTTC.

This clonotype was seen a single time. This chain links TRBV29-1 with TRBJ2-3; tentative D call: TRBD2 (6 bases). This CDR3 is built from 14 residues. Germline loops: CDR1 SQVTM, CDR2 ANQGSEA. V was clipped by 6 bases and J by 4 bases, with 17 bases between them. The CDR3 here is CSVGWRGVADTQYF. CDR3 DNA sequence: TGCAGCGTCGGATGGCGGGGTGTGGCAGATACGCAGTATTTT.

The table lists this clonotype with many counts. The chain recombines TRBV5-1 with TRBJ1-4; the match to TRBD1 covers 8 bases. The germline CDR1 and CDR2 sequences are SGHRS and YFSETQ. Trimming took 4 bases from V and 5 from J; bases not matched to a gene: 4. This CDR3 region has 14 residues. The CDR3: CASSRRTGNEKLFF. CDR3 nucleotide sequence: TGCGCCAGCAGCCGCAGGACAGGGAATGAAAAACTGTTTTTT.

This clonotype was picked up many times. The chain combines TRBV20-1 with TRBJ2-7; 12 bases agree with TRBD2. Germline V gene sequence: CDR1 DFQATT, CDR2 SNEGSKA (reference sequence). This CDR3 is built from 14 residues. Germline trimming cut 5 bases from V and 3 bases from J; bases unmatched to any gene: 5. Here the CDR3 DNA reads TGCAGTGCTCCACGGACTAGCGGGATCTACGAGCAGTACTTC. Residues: CSAPRTSGIYEQYF.

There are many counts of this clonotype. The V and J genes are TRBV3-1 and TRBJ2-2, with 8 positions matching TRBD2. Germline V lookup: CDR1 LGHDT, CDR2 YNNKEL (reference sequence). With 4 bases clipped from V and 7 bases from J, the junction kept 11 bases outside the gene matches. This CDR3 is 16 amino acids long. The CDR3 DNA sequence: TGTGCCAGCAGCCCCTGGGGTAGCGGGGCCGGCGGGGAGCTGTTTTTT. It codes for CASSPWGSGAGGELFF. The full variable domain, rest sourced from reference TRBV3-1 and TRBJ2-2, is DTAVSQTPKYLVTQMGNDKSIKCEQNLGHDTMYWYKQDSKKFLKIMFSYNNKELIINETVPNRFSPKSPDKAHLNLHINSLELGDSAVYFCASSPWGSGAGGELFFGEGSRLTVL.